This T cell receptor (beta chain) was sequenced for a study of cytomegalovirus exposure and HLA in healthy donors. Study-wide results and limits: The study flagged around 150 TCR beta chains as cytomegalovirus-associated.

CDR3 length equals 13 residues. V gave up 5 bases and J gave up 7 bases, with 14 bases separating them. Germline V gene lookup returns CDR1 SGHTA and CDR2 FQGTGA. These donors were members of the approximately 110-subject validation cohort, a group separate from the approximately 680-subject first cohort. Concerning this clone: Its antigen is not identified.

Sequencing used immunoSEQ multiplex PCR; TCRdb keeps in-frame clones, though not all of them. Of about 180,000 clones listed, around nine tenths are singletons. The sequence derives from a man between 18 and 35 years old in good health and CMV-seropositive. The sequencing input was PBMCs. V usage is TRBV7-3 and J usage is TRBJ1-2; no reliable D call. The CDR3 sequence is CASSRIPLAGYTF. The CDR3 nucleotides are TGTGCCAGCAGCCGAATACCTCTGGCTGGCTACACCTTC. The full variable domain, with the rest looked up from reference TRBV7-3 and TRBJ1-2, is GAGVSQTPSNKVTEKGKYVELRCDPISGHTALYWYRQSLGQGPEFLIYFQGTGAADDSGLPNDRFFAVRPEGSVSTLKIQRTERGDSAVYLCASSRIPLAGYTFGSGTRLTVV.